Below are 12 T cell receptor beta chains sequenced from a single sample in a study of T cell repertoires in cytomegalovirus infection. Via MiXCR, TCRdb re-called the reads, giving one row per CDR3 protein. The sample includes 350,000 to 550,000 distinct CDR3 sequences, 25% to 40% of them seen just once. Sequencing was carried out using PBMCs. The receptors originated from a human donor in good health (CMV status not recorded). Some clones in this sample may be carry-over from other donors' samples.

This clonotype was counted a few times. The rearrangement joins TRBV11-2 to TRBJ2-3; 9 positions match TRBD2. Germline CDR1 and CDR2: SGHAT and FQNNGV. The CDR3 has 15 residues. V dropped 5 bases and J dropped 6; count of bases not matched to a gene: 9. This CDR3 is CASSPSAGGPDTQYF. CDR3 nucleotide sequence: TGTGCCAGCAGCCCTTCTGCGGGGGGGCCCGATACGCAGTATTTT.

On this clonotype: This may come from a read error, since a much larger clone is one base off. This chain links TRBV7-6 with TRBJ2-1, with no clear D. The assigned J gene may be wrong: the sequence end matches TRBJ2-7 better. The CDR3 extends over 16 amino acids. Germline V gives CDR1 SGHVS, CDR2 FNYEAQ. CDR3 in amino acids: CASSFWSNSEYNEQYF. CDR3 DNA: TGTGCCAGCAGCTTCTGGTCAAACAGCGAATACAATGAGCAGTACTTC.

On this clonotype itself: The conserved phenylalanine or tryptophan normally closing the CDR3 is absent here, so this likely arose from a read error. V gene TRBV19 combines with J gene TRBJ2-7; 7 nucleotides agree with TRBD1. J was trimmed by 4 bases and V by 5 bases; bases with no gene match: 11. The CDR3 is 15 residues long. In germline, CDR1 is LNHDA, CDR2 SQIVND (reference sequence). CDR3 coding DNA: TGTGCCAGTAGTCCCTCGACAGGGTCTGGTTACGAGCAGTACTGC. It codes for CASSPSTGSGYEQYC.

A few counts support this clonotype. This chain connects TRBV5-1 to TRBJ2-1; 12 positions agree with TRBD2. The ends lost 4 bases at V and 4 bases at J; junction bases unmatched: 9. Germline-derived CDR1 and CDR2 are SGHRS and YFSETQ. CDR3 length: 17 residues. The CDR3 DNA reads as TGCGCCAGCAGCGCCCCTAGCGGGGGGGCAGGATACAATGAGCAGTTCTTC. It is translated as CASSAPSGGAGYNEQFF.

This clonotype was picked up many times. The rearrangement links TRBV6-1 to TRBJ1-5; D not certain. The CDR3 is 14 amino acids. The V end lost 5 bases, the J end lost 0 bases, and 8 bases lay between the germline ends. Germline V CDR1 and CDR2: MNHNS, SASEGT. CDR3 sequence reads: CASSSLSSNQPQHF. CDR3 DNA sequence: TGTGCCAGCAGTTCTCTTAGTAGCAATCAGCCCCAGCATTTT.

The chain employs TRBV20-1 and TRBJ2-1, with TRBD2 identical over 11 bases. The V gene end was trimmed by 4 bases and the J gene end by 4 bases; junction bases not matched to a gene: 12. CDR1 and CDR2 from the germline V gene are DFQATT and SNEGSKA (reference sequence). The CDR3 has 17 amino acids. The CDR3 loop reads CSANPQIAGGPYNEQFF. The CDR3 nucleotides are TGCAGTGCTAACCCGCAAATAGCGGGGGGGCCTTACAATGAGCAGTTCTTC.

The genes are TRBV7-2 and TRBJ2-7, with D hard to call. The CDR3 has 13 residues. Germline CDR1 reads SGHTA; CDR2 reads FQGNSA. Trimming left V 1 base short and J 9 bases short, with 13 bases between. CDR3 DNA sequence: TGTGCCAGCAGCTTAGTAGATCACTGCGCGCAGTACTTC. Residues: CASSLVDHCAQYF. Based on the CDR3 plus reference TRBV7-2 and TRBJ2-7, the full variable domain is GAGVSQSPSNKVTEKGKDVELRCDPISGHTALYWYRQSLGQGLEFLIYFQGNSAPDKSGLPSDRFSAERTGGSVSTLTIQRTQQEDSAVYLCASSLVDHCAQYFGPGTRLTVT.

This clonotype was seen repeatedly, ten times or more. Here the CDR3 reads CASSLSGTAEAFF. CDR3 DNA sequence: TGTGCCAGCAGCCTGAGTGGGACAGCTGAAGCTTTCTTT. The chain combines TRBV7-9 with TRBJ1-1; 7 bases agree with TRBD1. The CDR3 length is 13 residues. Germline CDR1 SEHNR, CDR2 FQNEAQ (reference sequence). J gave up 6 bases and V 5 bases, and 6 bases lay outside the gene matches.

The chain recombines TRBV15 with TRBJ1-1; no reliable D call. Germline CDR1 and CDR2: LNHNV and YYDKDF (reference sequence). The V end lost 0 bases, the J end lost 1 base, and 12 bases lay between the germline ends. The CDR3 is made up of 16 amino acids. The CDR3 nucleotides are TGTGCCACCAGCAGAGATAAGGGAACGGCGAACACTGAAGCTTTCTTT. Translated, it gives CATSRDKGTANTEAFF.

The V gene is TRBV11-2, the J gene TRBJ2-7; D unresolved. Trimming left V 5 bases short and J 3 bases short, with 11 bases between. Germline CDR1 reads SGHAT; CDR2 reads FQNNGV. The CDR3 runs to 13 residues. As DNA, the CDR3 is TGTGCCAGCAGCCCCCGTCGAAACTACGAGCAGTACTTC. The encoded protein is CASSPRRNYEQYF.

This clonotype was counted only a few times. The CDR3 does not end in the conserved phenylalanine or tryptophan, so this is likely a read error. The chain carries TRBV7-2 and TRBJ2-3; 8 nucleotides agree with TRBD2. The trim removed 5 bases at V and 0 bases at J, leaving 13 bases unmatched. CDR3 length equals 18 residues. Germline assignment: CDR1 SGHTA and CDR2 FQGNSA. The CDR3 region is CASSPGVAGPLSTDTQYL. The CDR3 region has the DNA TGTGCCAGCAGCCCCGGGGTAGCGGGGCCCCTCAGCACAGATACGCAGTATTTG.

The chain combines TRBV4-1 with TRBJ1-1; D unresolved. This CDR3 region has 16 residues. Trimming shortened V by 0 bases and J by 3 bases, and 14 bases separated the two germline ends. The germline V gene has CDR1 MGHRA and CDR2 YSYEKL. The chain's CDR3 is CASSQDRAASYTEAFF. In DNA, the CDR3 is TGCGCCAGCAGCCAAGATCGGGCAGCCTCCTACACTGAAGCTTTCTTT.